The clone carrying this T cell receptor (beta chain) was seen more than once but under ten times. Its antigen is unknown. CDR1 LNHDA and CDR2 SQIVND come from the germline V gene (reference sequence). This CDR3 spans 15 amino acids. The junction had 5 bases not matched to a gene; V was cut back by 2 bases and J by 7 bases. Single viable CD3+CD4+CD8-CD45RO+ cells were sorted as the memory CD4+ T cells. Positive selection with CD4 microbeads enriched total CD4+ T cells. Repertoires were generated with immunoSEQ multiplex PCR, while TCRdb's copy carries only in-frame clones and drops some. In the table there are around 40,000 clones, around 84% of which are singletons. The data belong to a study of memory CD4+ T cells and cytomegalovirus serostatus. For the study at large: Donors were healthy Belgian adults, several CMV seropositive and 24 seronegative. Study-level points and caveats: Median bootstrapped AUC for CMV status was about 0.94 originally, less than 0.92 US-trained.

Source material: memory CD4+ T cells from blood. J is TRBJ1-2 and V is TRBV19; 12 nucleotides line up with TRBD1. This TCR was sampled from an adult in good health and CMV-seronegative. Written as DNA, the CDR3 is TGTGCCAGTAGTATACCGGGACAGGGGGCAGGTGGCTACACCTTC. Its translation: CASSIPGQGAGGYTF.